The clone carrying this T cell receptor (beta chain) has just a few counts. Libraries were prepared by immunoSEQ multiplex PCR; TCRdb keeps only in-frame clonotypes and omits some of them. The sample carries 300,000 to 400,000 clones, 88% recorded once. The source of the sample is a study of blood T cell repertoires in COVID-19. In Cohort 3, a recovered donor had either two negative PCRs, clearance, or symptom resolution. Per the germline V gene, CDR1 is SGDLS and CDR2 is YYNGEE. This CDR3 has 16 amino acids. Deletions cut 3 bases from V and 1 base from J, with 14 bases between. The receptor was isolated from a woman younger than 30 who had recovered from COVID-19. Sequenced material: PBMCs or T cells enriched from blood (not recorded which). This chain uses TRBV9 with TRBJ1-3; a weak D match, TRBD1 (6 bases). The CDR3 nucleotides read TGTGCCAGCAGCGCAGGGGACACCGTATCTGGAAACACCATATATTTT. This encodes CASSAGDTVSGNTIYF.